The 32 T cell receptor beta chains in this list originate from one sample, sequenced in a study of blood T cells in healthy people across ages. A sample-barcoded 5' primer and a J-beta primer mix were used in a second PCR of about 6 to 11 cycles. TCRdb used MiXCR to reprocess the 5' RACE reads, holding one entry per CDR3 protein. The data hold 2 million or so distinct CDR3 sequences, with roughly 49% observed a single time. Input material: blood. These receptors originate from a woman in her forties in good health.

The chain employs TRBV5-4 and TRBJ2-7; TRBD2 might be the D (5 bases). This CDR3 spans 14 amino acids. Deletions cut 4 bases from V and 2 bases from J, with 13 bases between. The germline CDR1 and CDR2 sequences are SGHNT and YYREEE (reference sequence). The CDR3 bases are TGTGCCAGCAGCAGCCCCGGGGAAGCCTACGAGCAGTACTTC. Translating gives CASSSPGEAYEQYF.

The chain is built from TRBV7-2 and TRBJ1-2, with TRBD1 identical over 10 bases. Germline V gene lookup returns CDR1 SGHTA and CDR2 FQGNSA. J lost 4 bases, V lost 5 bases, and 7 bases had no gene match. The CDR3 covers 15 residues. CDR3 residues: CASSPRTGGTYGYTF. CDR3 DNA sequence: TGTGCCAGCAGCCCGAGGACAGGGGGAACCTATGGCTACACCTTC.

This chain uses TRBV6-2 or TRBV6-3 with TRBJ1-2; TRBD1 matches 7 bases. The CDR3 is 16 residues long. The V gene's germline CDR1 is MNHEY and CDR2 SVGEGT. After removal of 5 bases from V and 4 bases from J, the junction contained 13 bases not matched to a gene. CDR3 loop: CASSQIARGRGYGYTF. CDR3 nucleotides: TGTGCCAGCAGTCAAATTGCCAGGGGGAGAGGCTATGGCTACACCTTC.

The chain recombines TRBV28 with TRBJ2-3, with D possibly matching TRBD2 (7 bases). CDR1 and CDR2 (germline): MDHEN, SYDVKM. Trimming took off 8 bases at V and 0 bases at J, with 27 bases between the two ends. This CDR3 comprises 19 residues. This CDR3 reads CASPPGGGGAVTSTDTQYF. The CDR3 nucleotides are TGTGCCAGCCCCCCGGGTGGTGGGGGGGCCGTGACTAGCACAGATACGCAGTATTTT.

This clonotype showed up just once. This chain uses TRBV2 with TRBJ2-7; the match to TRBD1 covers 10 bases. Germline V gene lookup returns CDR1 SNHLY and CDR2 FYNNEI. The length of the CDR3 is 12 residues. Trimming took 11 bases from V and 4 from J; bases not matched to a gene: 5. The CDR3 region is CAGGQGSYEQYF. CDR3 nucleotide sequence: TGTGCCGGGGGACAGGGGTCGTACGAGCAGTACTTC. The full variable domain, its missing parts supplied by reference TRBV2 and TRBJ2-7, is EPEVTQTPSHQVTQMGQEVILRCVPISNHLYFYWYRQILGQKVEFLVSFYNNEISEKSEIFDDQFSVERPDGSNFTLKIRSTKLEDSAMYFCAGGQGSYEQYFGPGTRLTVT.

This clonotype was seen more than once but under ten times. The chain recombines TRBV20-1 with TRBJ2-4; D perhaps matches TRBD1 (6 bases). TRBJ2-7 matches the DNA end more closely, so the J call is doubtful. The germline V gene has CDR1 DFQATT and CDR2 SNEGSKA (reference sequence). This CDR3 has 12 amino acids. In nucleotides, the CDR3 is TGCAGTGCTAGAGTCCAGGGGTACGAGCAGTACTTC. This translates into CSARVQGYEQYF.

The J gene is TRBJ1-2, the V gene TRBV7-2; D remains unclear. This CDR3 spans 16 amino acids. The V end was cut by 0 bases, the J end by 2 bases, with 13 bases between. Looked up from germline, CDR1 is SGHTA and CDR2 is FQGNSA. The CDR3 sequence: CASSLASSRPNYGYTF. In DNA, the CDR3 is TGTGCCAGCAGCTTAGCTAGTTCGCGTCCAAACTATGGCTACACCTTC. Filled out from reference TRBV7-2 and TRBJ1-2, the complete variable domain reads GAGVSQSPSNKVTEKGKDVELRCDPISGHTALYWYRQSLGQGLEFLIYFQGNSAPDKSGLPSDRFSAERTGGSVSTLTIQRTQQEDSAVYLCASSLASSRPNYGYTFGSGTRLTVV.

In regard to this clonotype: The germline gene is not matched at one end of the junction; a read error may be the cause. The rearrangement links TRBV4-2 to TRBJ2-4; 7 bases agree with TRBD2. The DNA end is a closer match to TRBJ2-5, so the J assignment may be wrong. CDR3 size: 16 residues. Per germline, CDR1 LGHNA and CDR2 YNFKEQ. CDR3 DNA sequence: TGTGCCAGCAGTCAAGGATCCGGGACTACACAAGAGACCCAGTACTTC. Amino acid sequence: CASSQGSGTTQETQYF.

The rearrangement joins TRBV4-2 to TRBJ2-5, with 10 positions matching TRBD2. The V and J ends lost 4 bases and 2 bases, in that order; junction bases with no gene match: 4. Germline lookup yields CDR1 LGHNA and CDR2 YNFKEQ. The CDR3 has 15 amino acids. Here the CDR3 reads CASSRSTSGQETQYF. CDR3 bases: TGTGCCAGCAGCCGGTCGACTAGCGGGCAAGAGACCCAGTACTTC.

V and J are TRBV6-2 or TRBV6-3 and TRBJ2-7, with 9 bases lining up with TRBD1. Judging by the DNA end, TRBJ2-4 fits better; the J call may be wrong. CDR1 and CDR2 from the germline V gene are MNHEY and SVGEGT. The CDR3 runs 16 residues. CDR3 sequence (DNA): TGTGCCAGTAGCCCTAATCCCGGGACAGGGAGAAACATTCAGTACTTC. The encoded protein is CASSPNPGTGRNIQYF.

The chain carries TRBV4-1 and TRBJ2-1; TRBD1 aligns across 8 bases. The germline CDR1 and CDR2 sequences are MGHRA and YSYEKL. The CDR3 covers 13 residues. Trimming removed 3 bases from V and 11 bases from J; junction bases left unmatched: 6. The CDR3 DNA reads TGCGCCAGCAGCCAGGAGCAGGGGGCTCAGCAGTTCTTC. Amino acids: CASSQEQGAQQFF.

This rearrangement joins TRBV14 to TRBJ1-1, with D hard to call. The CDR3 is made up of 13 amino acids. From germline, CDR1 is SGHDN and CDR2 FVKESK. V gave up 6 bases and J gave up 1 base, with 9 bases separating them. The CDR3 spells CASSRTWNTEAFF. The CDR3 nucleotides are TGTGCCAGCAGTCGGACGTGGAACACTGAAGCTTTCTTT.

This clonotype was recorded a few times. The genes are TRBV20-1 and TRBJ2-3; D gene ambiguous. V lost 5 bases and J 2 bases, leaving 11 bases between the germline ends. Germline CDR1 and CDR2: DFQATT and SNEGSKA (reference sequence). The CDR3 loop spans 13 amino acids. The CDR3 sequence is CSAEAPATDTQYF. CDR3 in DNA: TGCAGTGCTGAGGCCCCAGCCACAGATACGCAGTATTTT.

The rearrangement links TRBV6-5 to TRBJ1-6; maybe TRBD1 (6 bases). Per the germline V gene, CDR1 is MNHEY and CDR2 is SVGAGI. CDR3 length: 15 residues. V shed 6 bases and J shed 4 bases, with 13 bases lying between them. The CDR3 sequence is CASRPPGEYNSPLHF. The CDR3 region has the DNA TGTGCCAGCAGACCCCCAGGGGAATATAATTCACCCCTCCACTTT.

This chain uses TRBV28 with TRBJ1-5; TRBD1 aligns across 12 bases. Unmatched junction bases numbered 9, after V lost 5 bases and J lost 7 bases. The germline gives CDR1 MDHEN, CDR2 SYDVKM. The CDR3 spans 16 residues. The CDR3 loop reads CASSQAGTGGWQPQHF. DNA of the CDR3: TGTGCCAGCAGTCAGGCCGGGACAGGGGGCTGGCAGCCCCAGCATTTT.

This clonotype was observed a few times. The chain combines TRBV12-3 or TRBV12-4 with TRBJ2-5; D is perhaps TRBD1 (5 bases). The DNA end lines up better with TRBJ2-7; the J call may be wrong. There are 15 residues in the CDR3. The chain's CDR3 is CASSPRGARVGEQYF. CDR3 DNA: TGTGCCAGCAGTCCCCGTGGGGCTCGGGTGGGCGAGCAGTACTTC.

This sequence joins TRBV7-9 and TRBJ1-2; the match to TRBD1 covers 7 bases. Germline assignment: CDR1 SEHNR and CDR2 FQNEAQ (reference sequence). The CDR3 totals 16 residues. V shed 2 bases and J 3 bases; nucleotides not matched to a gene: 9. The CDR3 loop reads CASSLTGALNDYGYTF. For the CDR3, the DNA is TGTGCCAGCAGCTTAACAGGGGCCCTCAATGACTATGGCTACACCTTC.

V and J are TRBV29-1 and TRBJ2-7; 8 nucleotides align to TRBD1. The CDR3 is 16 amino acids. V was clipped by 4 bases and J by 1 base; unmatched bases: 12. Germline assignment: CDR1 SQVTM and CDR2 ANQGSEA. CDR3 residues: CSVGGRTGPKSYEQYF. The DNA of the CDR3 is TGCAGCGTTGGAGGCAGGACAGGGCCTAAATCCTACGAGCAGTACTTC.

V and J are TRBV20-1 and TRBJ1-5, with D possibly being TRBD1 (6 bases). The CDR3 sequence is 15 residues long. Trimming took 1 base from V and 3 from J, leaving 13 bases between them. The germline gives CDR1 DFQATT, CDR2 SNEGSKA (reference sequence). The CDR3 sequence is CSARGGGSPNQPQHF. In nucleotides, the CDR3 is TGCAGTGCTAGAGGTGGGGGCAGCCCCAATCAGCCCCAGCATTTT.

This clonotype was seen a handful of times. The junction shows a germline mismatch at one end, possibly a read error. The gene calls are TRBV7-9 and TRBJ1-2; 8 bases agree with TRBD1. This CDR3 comprises 16 residues. CDR1 and CDR2 (germline): SEHNR, FQNEAQ (reference sequence). CDR3 protein: CANSLARGPFIYGYTF. CDR3 sequence (DNA): TGTGCCAACAGCTTAGCCAGGGGGCCGTTTATCTATGGCTACACCTTC.

The rearrangement uses TRBV6-2 or TRBV6-3 and TRBJ2-7; D not resolved. This CDR3 is 15 amino acids long. V was clipped by 6 bases and J by 0 bases, with 15 bases between them. Germline lookup yields CDR1 MNHEY and CDR2 SVGEGT. The CDR3 DNA is TGTGCCAGCAGCCCCAGGTTGCGCAGCTCCTACGAGCAGTACTTC. Translating gives CASSPRLRSSYEQYF.

About this clonotype itself: A read error may account for a junction end that differs from germline. The chain is built from TRBV5-1 and TRBJ2-1; 7 nucleotides match TRBD1. This CDR3 contains 15 residues. Germline CDR1 SGHRS, CDR2 YFSETQ. CDR3 sequence: CASSLEGTDYDEQFF. For the CDR3, the DNA is TGCGCCAGCAGCTTGGAAGGGACAGACTACGATGAGCAGTTCTTC.

This clonotype was seen only a few times. The chain employs TRBV5-6 and TRBJ1-2; no clear D. V was cut by 0 bases and J by 4 bases, with 16 bases left in between. Looked up from germline, CDR1 is SGHDT and CDR2 is YYEEEE. The CDR3 totals 16 residues. The CDR3 here is CASSLAGGSSFYGYTF. The CDR3 DNA follows: TGTGCCAGCAGCTTGGCCGGCGGATCCAGCTTCTATGGCTACACCTTC.

This clonotype was observed a single time. One end of the junction varies from germline; a read error may be responsible. The V and J genes are TRBV20-1 and TRBJ2-7; the D gene is possibly TRBD2 (7 bases). The CDR3 loop spans 15 amino acids. CDR1 is DFQATT, CDR2 SNEGSKA, per germline (reference sequence). Here the CDR3 reads CGARASPRGGGEQYF. The CDR3 coding sequence is TGCGGTGCTAGGGCTTCCCCAAGGGGGGGGGGAGAGCAGTACTTC.

This clonotype was found a few times. This chain uses TRBV5-1 with TRBJ2-6; D is uncertain. Germline lookup yields CDR1 SGHRS and CDR2 YFSETQ. V was cut by 0 bases and J by 2 bases, with 6 bases left in between. This CDR3 comprises 15 residues. The CDR3 DNA reads as TGCGCCAGCAGCTTGGACTATGCTGGGGCCAACGTCCTGACTTTC. Translating gives CASSLDYAGANVLTF.

This clonotype showed up just a few times. The chain joins TRBV9 to TRBJ2-1; 8 bases map to TRBD1. The ends lost 7 bases at V and 5 bases at J; junction bases unmatched: 11. Germline V CDR1 and CDR2: SGDLS, YYNGEE. The CDR3 has 15 residues. The DNA for the CDR3 is TGTGCCAGCGCCTGGGGGCAGGGGGCGGACAATGAGCAGTTCTTC. Translated: CASAWGQGADNEQFF.

The genes are TRBV28 and TRBJ2-5; 7 bases match TRBD2. The V segment lost 4 bases and the J segment 0 bases; nucleotides outside the gene matches: 8. This CDR3 contains 16 residues. Germline CDR1 reads MDHEN; CDR2 reads SYDVKM. The CDR3 DNA is TGTGCCAGCAGTTCCATGAGCGGGGCCTACCAAGAGACCCAGTACTTC. Its protein is CASSSMSGAYQETQYF.

The DNA for the CDR3 is TGTGCCAGCAGAACGACAGGGGATCAGCCCCAGCATTTT. It codes for CASRTTGDQPQHF. The rearrangement joins TRBV12-3 or TRBV12-4 to TRBJ1-5, with 8 bases fitting TRBD1. V was clipped by 6 bases and J by 5 bases; unmatched bases: 3. The CDR3 contains 13 residues.

J is TRBJ2-3 and V is TRBV24-1; TRBD1 aligns across 11 bases. Germline loops: CDR1 KGHDR, CDR2 SFDVKD. This CDR3 has 17 residues. The V gene end was trimmed by 5 bases and the J gene end by 6 bases; junction bases not matched to a gene: 12. DNA for the CDR3: TGTGCCACCAGTGGTAGACCGGGACAGGGGGTAGGGGATACGCAGTATTTT. Amino acid sequence: CATSGRPGQGVGDTQYF.

Details on this clonotype: A junction end diverges from the germline sequence, so it may reflect a read error. This chain uses TRBV6-2 or TRBV6-3 with TRBJ2-7; D is possibly TRBD1 (5 bases). The CDR3 totals 12 residues. CDR1 and CDR2 from the germline V gene are MNHEY and SVGEGT. The CDR3 sequence is CASRKGFNEQYF. CDR3 DNA sequence: TGTGCCAGCAGGAAGGGGTTCAACGAGCAGTACTTT.

CDR3 nucleotides: TGCAGTGCTAGTGGCCCCCGGGACAGGGCGTACGAGCAGTACTTC. This translates into CSASGPRDRAYEQYF. The rearrangement joins TRBV20-1 to TRBJ2-4; 9 nucleotides align to TRBD1. TRBJ2-7 explains the end of the DNA better; the J call may be wrong. CDR1 DFQATT and CDR2 SNEGSKA come from the germline V gene (reference sequence). CDR3 size: 15 residues.

Of note for this clonotype: A read error may account for a junction end that differs from germline. The CDR3 bases are TGTGCCGGCAGCCAACGTTCCCTGTTTTTT. Translation: CAGSQRSLFF. The gene calls are TRBV14 and TRBJ1-4, with D hard to call. CDR1 is SGHDN and CDR2 is FVKESK in the germline V gene. This CDR3 spans 10 amino acids.